The sample holds one count of the clone carrying this T cell receptor (beta chain). TCRdb keeps only in-frame clones here, not all; method: immunoSEQ multiplex PCR. The sample includes 110,000 or so clones, around 94% of them seen just once. These data belong to a study of brain T cells in children with intractable seizures. The CDR3 runs 15 residues. Germline values: CDR1 SGHKS, CDR2 YYEKEE (reference sequence). V was clipped by 2 bases and J by 0 bases, with 9 bases between them. Sequencing was limited to surgery cases with top T cell transcript signatures in brain tissue. The rearrangement uses TRBV5-5 and TRBJ2-1; D remains ambiguous. The sequence came from a boy under two years old with hemimegalencephaly and intractable seizures. The source was peripheral blood, collected at surgery. CDR3 residues: CASSFWRSSYNEQFF. CDR3 nucleotides: TGTGCCAGCAGCTTTTGGCGCAGCTCCTACAATGAGCAGTTCTTC.